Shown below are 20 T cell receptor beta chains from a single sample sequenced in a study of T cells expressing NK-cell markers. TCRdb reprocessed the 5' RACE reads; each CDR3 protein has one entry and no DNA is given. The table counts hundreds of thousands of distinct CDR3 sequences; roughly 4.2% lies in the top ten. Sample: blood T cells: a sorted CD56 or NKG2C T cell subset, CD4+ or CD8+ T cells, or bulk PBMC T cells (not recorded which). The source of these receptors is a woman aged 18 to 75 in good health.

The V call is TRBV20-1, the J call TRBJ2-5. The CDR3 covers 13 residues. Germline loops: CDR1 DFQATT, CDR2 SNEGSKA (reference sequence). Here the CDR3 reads CSATAGYKETQYF.

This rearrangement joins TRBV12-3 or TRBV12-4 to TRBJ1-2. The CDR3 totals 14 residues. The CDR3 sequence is CASSSSSSNYGYTF.

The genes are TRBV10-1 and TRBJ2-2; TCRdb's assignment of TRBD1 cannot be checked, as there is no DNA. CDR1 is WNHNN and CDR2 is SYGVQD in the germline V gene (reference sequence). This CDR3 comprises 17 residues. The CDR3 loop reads CASKSDSGGANTGELFF.

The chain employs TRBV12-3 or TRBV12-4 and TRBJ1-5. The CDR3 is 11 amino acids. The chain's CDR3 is CASSSSQPQHF.

The CDR3 sequence is CATSSDRQETQYF. The V and J genes are TRBV15 and TRBJ2-5; absent DNA, TCRdb's TRBD1 call cannot be checked. Germline values: CDR1 LNHNV, CDR2 YYDKDF (reference sequence). CDR3 size: 13 residues.

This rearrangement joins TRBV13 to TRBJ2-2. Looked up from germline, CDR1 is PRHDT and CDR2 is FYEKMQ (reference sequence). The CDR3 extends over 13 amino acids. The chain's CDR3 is CASSFSLTGELFF.

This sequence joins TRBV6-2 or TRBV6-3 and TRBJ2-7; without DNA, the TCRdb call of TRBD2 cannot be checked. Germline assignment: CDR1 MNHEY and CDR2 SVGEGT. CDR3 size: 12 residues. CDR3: CASSPNNSGRNF.

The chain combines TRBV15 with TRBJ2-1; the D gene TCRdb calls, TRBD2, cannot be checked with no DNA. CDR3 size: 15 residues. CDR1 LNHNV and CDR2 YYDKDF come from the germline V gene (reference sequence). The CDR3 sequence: CATSRVAGGYNEQFF.

This chain's CDR3 is CAISGESQPQHF. The rearrangement joins TRBV10-3 to TRBJ1-5. The CDR3 is made up of 12 amino acids. Germline V lookup: CDR1 ENHRY, CDR2 SYGVKD.

The CDR3 protein is CASSLSSGSQEFF. The rearrangement joins TRBV7-2 to TRBJ2-1; TCRdb names TRBD2, which stays unverified in the absence of DNA. Germline V gene lookup returns CDR1 SGHTA and CDR2 FQGNSA. The CDR3 covers 13 residues.

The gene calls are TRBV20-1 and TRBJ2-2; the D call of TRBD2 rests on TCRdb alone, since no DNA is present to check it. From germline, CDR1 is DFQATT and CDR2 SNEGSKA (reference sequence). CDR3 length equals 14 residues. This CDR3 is CSAVRGGNTGELFF.

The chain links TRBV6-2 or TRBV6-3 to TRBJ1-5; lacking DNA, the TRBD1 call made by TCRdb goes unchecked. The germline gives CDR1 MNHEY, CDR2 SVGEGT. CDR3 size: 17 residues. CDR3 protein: CASTGTGRLKGNQPQHF.

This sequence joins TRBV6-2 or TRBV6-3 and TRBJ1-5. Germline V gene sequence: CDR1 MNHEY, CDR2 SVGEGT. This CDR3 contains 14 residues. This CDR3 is CASSYVAENQPQHF.

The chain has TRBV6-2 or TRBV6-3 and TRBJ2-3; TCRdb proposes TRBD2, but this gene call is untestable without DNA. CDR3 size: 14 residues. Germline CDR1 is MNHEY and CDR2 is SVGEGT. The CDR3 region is CASSYRLAGDTQYF.

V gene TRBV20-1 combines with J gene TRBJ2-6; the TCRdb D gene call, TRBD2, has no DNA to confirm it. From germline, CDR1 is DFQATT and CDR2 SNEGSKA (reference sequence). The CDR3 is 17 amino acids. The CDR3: CSAIWDFTSSGANVLTF.

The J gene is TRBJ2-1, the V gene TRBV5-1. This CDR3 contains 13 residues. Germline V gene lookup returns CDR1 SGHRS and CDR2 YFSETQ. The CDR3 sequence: CASSLTVNNEQFF. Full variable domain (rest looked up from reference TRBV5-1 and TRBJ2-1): KAGVTQTPRYLIKTRGQQVTLSCSPISGHRSVSWYQQTPGQGLQFLFEYFSETQRNKGNFPGRFSGRQFSNSRSEMNVSTLELGDSALYLCASSLTVNNEQFFGPGTRLTVL.

The CDR3 region is CASSATGQSNQPQHF. The chain employs TRBV9 and TRBJ1-5; TCRdb picks TRBD1, but there is no DNA to check that call. CDR1 and CDR2 (germline): SGDLS, YYNGEE. This CDR3 is built from 15 residues.

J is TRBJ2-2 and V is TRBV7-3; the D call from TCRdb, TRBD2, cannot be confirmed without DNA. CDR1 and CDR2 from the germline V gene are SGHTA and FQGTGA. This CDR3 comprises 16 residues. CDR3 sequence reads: CASSQGLTTNTGELFF.

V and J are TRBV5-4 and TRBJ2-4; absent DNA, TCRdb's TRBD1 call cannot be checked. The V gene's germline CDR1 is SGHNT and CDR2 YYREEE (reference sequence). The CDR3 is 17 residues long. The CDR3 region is CASSFQGRGLAKNIQYF.

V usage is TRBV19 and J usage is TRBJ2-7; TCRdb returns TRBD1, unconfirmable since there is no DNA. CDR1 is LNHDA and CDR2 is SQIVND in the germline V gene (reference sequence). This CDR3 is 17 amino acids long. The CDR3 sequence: CASSKTAGTPTTYEQYF.